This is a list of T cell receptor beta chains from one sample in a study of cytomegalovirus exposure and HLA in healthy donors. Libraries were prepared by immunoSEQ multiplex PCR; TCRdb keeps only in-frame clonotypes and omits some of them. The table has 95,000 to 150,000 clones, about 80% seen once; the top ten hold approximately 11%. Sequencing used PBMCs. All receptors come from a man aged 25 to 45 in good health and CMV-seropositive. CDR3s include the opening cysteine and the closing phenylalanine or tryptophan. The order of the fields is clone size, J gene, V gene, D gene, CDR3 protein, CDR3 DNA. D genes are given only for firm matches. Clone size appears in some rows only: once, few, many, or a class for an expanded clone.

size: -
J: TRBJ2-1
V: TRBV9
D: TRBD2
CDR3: CASSVAGLAGGHEQFF
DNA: TGTGCCAGCAGCGTAGCTGGCCTAGCGGGAGGGCATGAGCAGTTCTTC

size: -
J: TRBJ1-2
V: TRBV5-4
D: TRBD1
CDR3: CASGKGLPQGEYGYTF
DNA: TGTGCCAGCGGAAAGGGATTACCGCAGGGGGAGTATGGCTACACCTTC

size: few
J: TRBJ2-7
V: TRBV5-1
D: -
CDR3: CASSLEGGKSHEQYF
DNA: TGCGCCAGCAGCTTGGAGGGCGGGAAGTCCCACGAGCAGTACTTC

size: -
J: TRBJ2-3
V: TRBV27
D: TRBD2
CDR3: CASSLVLATDTQYF
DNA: TGTGCCAGCAGTTTGGTACTAGCGACAGATACGCAGTATTTT

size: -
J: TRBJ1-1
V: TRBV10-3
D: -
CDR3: CAIAAEGEAFF
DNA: TGTGCCATCGCCGCGGAGGGGGAAGCTTTCTTT

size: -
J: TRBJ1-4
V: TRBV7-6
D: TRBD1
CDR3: CASSSFRGRGEKLFF
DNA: TGTGCCAGCAGCTCCTTCAGGGGGCGCGGTGAAAAACTGTTTTTT

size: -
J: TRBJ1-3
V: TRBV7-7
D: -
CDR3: CASSQSGGNTIYF
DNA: TGTGCCAGCAGCCAATCGGGGGGAAACACCATATATTTT

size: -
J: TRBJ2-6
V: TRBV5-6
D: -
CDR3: CASSSVPSGANVLTF
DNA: TGTGCCAGCAGCTCGGTTCCCTCTGGGGCCAACGTCCTGACTTTC

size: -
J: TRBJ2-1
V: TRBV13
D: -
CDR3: CASSTGTNEQFF
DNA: TGTGCCAGCAGCACAGGAACAAATGAGCAGTTCTTC

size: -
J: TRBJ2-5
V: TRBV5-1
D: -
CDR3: CASSLASRKTQYF
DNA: TGCGCCAGCAGCTTGGCTAGCCGAAAGACCCAGTACTTC

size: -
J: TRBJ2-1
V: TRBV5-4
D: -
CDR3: CASSSLARTSNEQFF
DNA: TGTGCCAGCAGCTCCCTAGCGAGGACAAGCAATGAGCAGTTCTTC

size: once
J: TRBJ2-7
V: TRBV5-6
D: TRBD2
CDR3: CASSLVAGTSGRNEQYF
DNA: TGTGCCAGCAGCTTGGTAGCTGGGACTAGCGGGAGAAACGAGCAGTACTTC

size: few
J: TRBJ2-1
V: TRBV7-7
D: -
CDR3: CASSLLRASYNEQFF
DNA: TGTGCTAGCAGCTTACTGCGGGCCTCCTACAATGAGCAGTTCTTC

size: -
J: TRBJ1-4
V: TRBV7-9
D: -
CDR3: CASISTPDTPEGGEKLFF
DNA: TGTGCCAGCATCTCGACGCCGGACACTCCAGAAGGCGGTGAAAAACTGTTTTTT

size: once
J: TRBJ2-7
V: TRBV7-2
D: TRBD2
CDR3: CASSSGLAESYEQYF
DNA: TGTGCCAGCAGCTCGGGACTAGCGGAATCCTACGAGCAGTACTTC

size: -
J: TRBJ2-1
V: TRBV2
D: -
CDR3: CASSVAGLYNEQFF
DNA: TGTGCCAGCAGTGTTGCGGGACTCTACAATGAGCAGTTCTTC

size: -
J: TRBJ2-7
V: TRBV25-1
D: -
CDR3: CASSEGGKYEQYF
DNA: TGTGCCAGCAGTGAAGGCGGGAAATACGAGCAGTACTTC

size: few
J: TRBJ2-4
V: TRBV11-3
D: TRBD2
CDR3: CASRATGTSVSIAKNIQYF
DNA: TGTGCCAGCAGGGCTACCGGGACTAGCGTATCAATAGCCAAAAACATTCAGTACTTC

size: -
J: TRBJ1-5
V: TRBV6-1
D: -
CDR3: CATSEGGGNQPQHF
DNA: TGTGCCACCTCGGAGGGTGGGGGGAATCAGCCCCAGCATTTT

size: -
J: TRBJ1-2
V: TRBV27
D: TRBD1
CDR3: CASKKGTGERYGYTF
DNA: TGTGCCAGCAAAAAAGGGACAGGGGAACGCTATGGCTACACCTTC

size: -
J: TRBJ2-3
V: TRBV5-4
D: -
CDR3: CASSERLVLGTDTQYF
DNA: TGTGCCAGCAGCGAACGACTAGTTTTGGGCACAGATACGCAGTATTTT

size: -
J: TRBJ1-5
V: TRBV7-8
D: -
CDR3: CASSSLRWPQHF
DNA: TGTGCCAGCAGCTCACTCCGCTGGCCCCAGCATTTT

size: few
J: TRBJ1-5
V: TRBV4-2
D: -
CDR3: CASSQFRSEGVSNQPQHF
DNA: TGTGCCAGCAGCCAATTTAGGTCGGAAGGGGTGAGCAATCAGCCCCAGCATTTT

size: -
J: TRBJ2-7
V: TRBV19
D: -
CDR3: CASSIEAAVSSYEQYF
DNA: TGTGCCAGTAGTATTGAGGCTGCGGTTAGCTCCTACGAGCAGTACTTC

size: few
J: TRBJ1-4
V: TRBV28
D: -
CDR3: CASSTGWPNEKLFF
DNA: TGTGCCAGCAGTACGGGGTGGCCTAATGAAAAACTGTTTTTT

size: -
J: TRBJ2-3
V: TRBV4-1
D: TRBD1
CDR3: CASSPTGGPSTDTQYF
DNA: TGCGCCAGCAGCCCGACAGGGGGCCCTAGCACAGATACGCAGTATTTT